The present T cell receptor (beta chain) was sequenced within a study of siplizumab effects on memory and regulatory T cells. Roughly 10^5 TCR templates underwent assay in each sample. Sequencing was performed with immunoSEQ multiplex PCR; in TCRdb, only in-frame clones are kept and a portion is missing. The data show approximately 100,000 clones, with 75% to 95% seen just once and approximately 2.7% held by the top ten. The germline V gene has CDR1 SGHAT and CDR2 FQNNGV. The CDR3 runs to 15 residues. V lost 5 bases and J 2 bases, leaving 14 bases between the germline ends. The sample was CD4+ T cells sorted from blood. This TCR came from a human donor in good health. Some clones in this sample may be carry-over from other donors' samples. The chain combines TRBV11-2 with TRBJ2-3, with D possibly called TRBD1 or TRBD2 (5 bases each). CDR3 sequence: CASSLRGVVTDTQYF. The CDR3 coding sequence is TGTGCCAGCAGCCTCCGGGGCGTGGTCACAGATACGCAGTATTTT.